This T cell receptor beta chain derives from a study of breast tumors, draining lymph nodes, adjacent tissues. As to this clonotype: Its antigen is unidentified.

Findings and caveats of the study: Luminal-like breast cancer showed significantly higher tumor–nontumor repertoire similarity than basal-like. Data fit most tumor T cells coming from lymph node, expanding in tumor. Tumor TCR diversity was below lymph nodes but above nontumor tissue. Tumor T cell lymph node origin was a supported hypothesis, not proven.

Via MiXCR, TCRdb re-called the multiplex PCR reads, giving one row per CDR3 protein. This table holds around 140,000 distinct CDR3 sequences, approximately 32% found once. Breast cancer patients provided tissue from their axillary draining lymph nodes. The source material was axillary lymph node tissue. The receptor was isolated from a female donor with breast cancer. Some clones in this sample may be carry-over from other donors' samples.

CDR3: CASSSIDTGLKTQYF. Here the CDR3 DNA reads TGTGCCAGCAGCAGCATTGACACGGGGCTCAAGACCCAGTACTTC. The chain carries TRBV5-6 and TRBJ2-5; perhaps D is TRBD1 or TRBD2 (5 bases each). Germline values: CDR1 SGHDT, CDR2 YYEEEE. The CDR3 totals 15 residues. Trimming took off 4 bases at V and 6 bases at J, with 19 bases between the two ends.